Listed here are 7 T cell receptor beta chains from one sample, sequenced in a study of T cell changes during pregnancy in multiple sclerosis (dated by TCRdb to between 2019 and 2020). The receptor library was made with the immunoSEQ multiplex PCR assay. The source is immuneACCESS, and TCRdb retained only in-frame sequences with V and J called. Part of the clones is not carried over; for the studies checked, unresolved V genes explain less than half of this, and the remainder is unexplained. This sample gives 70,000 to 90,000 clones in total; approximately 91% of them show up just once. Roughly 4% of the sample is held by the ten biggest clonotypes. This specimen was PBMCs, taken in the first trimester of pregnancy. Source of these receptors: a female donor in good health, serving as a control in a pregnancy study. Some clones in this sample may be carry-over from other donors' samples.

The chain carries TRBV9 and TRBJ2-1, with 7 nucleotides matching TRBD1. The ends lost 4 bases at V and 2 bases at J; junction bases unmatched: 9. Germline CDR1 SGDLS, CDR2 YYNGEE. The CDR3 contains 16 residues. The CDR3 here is CASSPLPGGTYNEQFF. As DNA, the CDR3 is TGTGCCAGCAGCCCCCTCCCAGGGGGAACCTACAATGAGCAGTTCTTC.

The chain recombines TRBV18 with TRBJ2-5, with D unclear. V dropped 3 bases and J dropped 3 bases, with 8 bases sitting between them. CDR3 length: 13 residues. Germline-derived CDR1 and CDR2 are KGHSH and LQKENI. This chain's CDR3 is CASSPNEKETQYF. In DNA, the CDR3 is TGTGCCAGCTCACCGAACGAGAAAGAGACCCAGTACTTC.

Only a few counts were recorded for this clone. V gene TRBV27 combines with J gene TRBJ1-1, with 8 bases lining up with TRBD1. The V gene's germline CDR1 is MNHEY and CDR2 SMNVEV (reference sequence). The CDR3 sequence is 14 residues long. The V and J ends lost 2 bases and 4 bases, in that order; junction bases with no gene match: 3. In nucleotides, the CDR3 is TGTGCCAGCAGTTTACAGGGGGCGGGCACTGAAGCTTTCTTT. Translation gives CASSLQGAGTEAFF.

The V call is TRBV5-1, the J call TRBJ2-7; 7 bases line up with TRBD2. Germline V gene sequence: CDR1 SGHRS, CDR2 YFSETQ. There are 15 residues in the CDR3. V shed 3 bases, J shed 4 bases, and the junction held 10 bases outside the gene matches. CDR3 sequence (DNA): TGCGCCAGCAGCTCAGATCCGGGACTAATATACGAGCAGTACTTC. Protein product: CASSSDPGLIYEQYF.

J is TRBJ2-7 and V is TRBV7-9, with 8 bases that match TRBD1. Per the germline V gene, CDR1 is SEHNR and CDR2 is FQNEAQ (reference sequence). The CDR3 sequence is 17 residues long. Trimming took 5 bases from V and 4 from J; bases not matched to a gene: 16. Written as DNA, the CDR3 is TGTGCCAGCAGCCCGATCAGGGGTAACAGGGGGGCTTACGAGCAGTACTTC. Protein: CASSPIRGNRGAYEQYF.

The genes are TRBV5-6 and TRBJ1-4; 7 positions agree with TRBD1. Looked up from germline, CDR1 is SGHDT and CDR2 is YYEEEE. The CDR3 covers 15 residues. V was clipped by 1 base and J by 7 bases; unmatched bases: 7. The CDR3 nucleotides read TGTGCCAGCAGCTTGACAGGGGCCGGGGGTGAAAAACTGTTTTTT. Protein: CASSLTGAGGEKLFF.

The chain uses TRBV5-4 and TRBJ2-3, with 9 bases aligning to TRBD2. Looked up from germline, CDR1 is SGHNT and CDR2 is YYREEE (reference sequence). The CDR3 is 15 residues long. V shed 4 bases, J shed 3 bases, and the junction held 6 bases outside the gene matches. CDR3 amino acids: CASSLGGGGTDTQYF. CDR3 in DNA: TGTGCCAGCAGCCTTGGCGGGGGGGGGACAGATACGCAGTATTTT.